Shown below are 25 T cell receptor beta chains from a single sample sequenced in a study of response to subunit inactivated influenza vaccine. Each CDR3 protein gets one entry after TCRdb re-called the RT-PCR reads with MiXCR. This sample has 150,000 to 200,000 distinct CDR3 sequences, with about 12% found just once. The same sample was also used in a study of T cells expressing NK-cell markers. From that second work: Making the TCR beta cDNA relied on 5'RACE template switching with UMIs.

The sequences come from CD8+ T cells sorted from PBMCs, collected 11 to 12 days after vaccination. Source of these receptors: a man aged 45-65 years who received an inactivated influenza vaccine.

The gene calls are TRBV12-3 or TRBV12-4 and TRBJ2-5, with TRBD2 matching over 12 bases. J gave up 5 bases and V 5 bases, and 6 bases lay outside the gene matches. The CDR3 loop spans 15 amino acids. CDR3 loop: CASSALAGGFETQYF. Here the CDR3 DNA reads TGTGCCAGCAGTGCACTAGCGGGAGGCTTCGAGACCCAGTACTTC.

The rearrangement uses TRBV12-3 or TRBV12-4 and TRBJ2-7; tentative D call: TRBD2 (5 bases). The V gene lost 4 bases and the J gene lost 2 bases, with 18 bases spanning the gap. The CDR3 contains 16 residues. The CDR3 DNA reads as TGTGCCAGCAGTTCGGATTTACGGGGTTTAACCTACGAGCAGTACTTC. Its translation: CASSSDLRGLTYEQYF.

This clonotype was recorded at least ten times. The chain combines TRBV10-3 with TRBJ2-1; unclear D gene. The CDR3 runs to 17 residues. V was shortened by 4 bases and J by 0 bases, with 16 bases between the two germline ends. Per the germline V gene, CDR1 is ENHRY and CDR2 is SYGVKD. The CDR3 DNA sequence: TGTGCCATCAGTGGTCGTGCCACCCAGAGCTCCTACAATGAGCAGTTCTTC. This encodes CAISGRATQSSYNEQFF.

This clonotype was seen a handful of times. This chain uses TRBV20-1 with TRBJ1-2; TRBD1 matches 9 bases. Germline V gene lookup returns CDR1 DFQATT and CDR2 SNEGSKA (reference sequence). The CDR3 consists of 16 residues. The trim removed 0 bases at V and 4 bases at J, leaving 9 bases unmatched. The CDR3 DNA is TGCAGTGCTAGAGATACCGGGACAGGGACCCTCTATGGCTACACCTTC. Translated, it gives CSARDTGTGTLYGYTF.

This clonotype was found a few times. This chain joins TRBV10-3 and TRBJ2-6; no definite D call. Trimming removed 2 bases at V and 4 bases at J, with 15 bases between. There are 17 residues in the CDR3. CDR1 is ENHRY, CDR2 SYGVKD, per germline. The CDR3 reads CAISESLLGYGANVLTF. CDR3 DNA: TGTGCCATCAGTGAGAGCCTCTTGGGCTACGGGGCCAACGTCCTGACTTTC.

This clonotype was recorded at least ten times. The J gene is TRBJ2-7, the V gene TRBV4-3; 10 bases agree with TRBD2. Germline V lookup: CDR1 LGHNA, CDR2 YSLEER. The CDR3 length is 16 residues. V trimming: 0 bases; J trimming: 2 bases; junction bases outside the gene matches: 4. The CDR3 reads CASSQDSSGGAYEQYF. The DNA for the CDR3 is TGCGCCAGCAGCCAAGATTCCAGCGGGGGGGCCTACGAGCAGTACTTC.

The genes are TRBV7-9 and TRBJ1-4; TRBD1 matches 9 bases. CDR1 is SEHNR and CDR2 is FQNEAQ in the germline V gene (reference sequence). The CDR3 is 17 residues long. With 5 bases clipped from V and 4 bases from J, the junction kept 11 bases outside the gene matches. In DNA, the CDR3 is TGTGCCAGCAGCCCACAACTGGGACAGGGCAATAATGAAAAACTGTTTTTT. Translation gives CASSPQLGQGNNEKLFF. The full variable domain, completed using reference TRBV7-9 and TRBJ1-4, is DTGVSQNPRHKITKRGQNVTFRCDPISEHNRLYWYRQTLGQGPEFLTYFQNEAQLEKSRLLSDRFSAERPKGSFSTLEIQRTEQGDSAMYLCASSPQLGQGNNEKLFFGSGTQLSVL.

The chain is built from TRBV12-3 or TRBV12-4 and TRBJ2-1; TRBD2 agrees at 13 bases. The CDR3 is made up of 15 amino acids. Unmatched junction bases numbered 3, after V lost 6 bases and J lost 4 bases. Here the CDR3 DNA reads TGTGCCAGCAGAAAGGGACTAGCGGGGTACAATGAGCAGTTCTTC. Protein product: CASRKGLAGYNEQFF.

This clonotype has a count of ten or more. The CDR3: CASSLIPGQGIEAFF. The CDR3 coding sequence is TGCGCCAGCAGCTTGATACCCGGACAGGGAATTGAAGCTTTCTTT. This chain links TRBV5-1 with TRBJ1-1; 8 bases fit TRBD1. Germline trimming cut 1 base from V and 7 bases from J; bases unmatched to any gene: 9. Germline assignment: CDR1 SGHRS and CDR2 YFSETQ. This CDR3 has 15 amino acids.

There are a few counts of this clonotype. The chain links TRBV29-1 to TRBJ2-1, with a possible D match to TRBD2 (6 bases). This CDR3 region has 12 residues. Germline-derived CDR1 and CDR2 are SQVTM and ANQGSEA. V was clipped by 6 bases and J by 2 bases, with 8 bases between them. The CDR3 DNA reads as TGCAGCGTCGGCGGGGCCTACAATGAGCAGTTCTTC. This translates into CSVGGAYNEQFF.

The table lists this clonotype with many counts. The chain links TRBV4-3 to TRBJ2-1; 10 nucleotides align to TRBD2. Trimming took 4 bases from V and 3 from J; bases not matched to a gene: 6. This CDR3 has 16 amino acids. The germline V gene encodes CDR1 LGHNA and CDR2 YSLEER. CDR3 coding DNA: TGCGCCAGCAGCCTCAAAGCGGGGGGGCTCTACAATGAGCAGTTCTTC. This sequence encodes CASSLKAGGLYNEQFF.

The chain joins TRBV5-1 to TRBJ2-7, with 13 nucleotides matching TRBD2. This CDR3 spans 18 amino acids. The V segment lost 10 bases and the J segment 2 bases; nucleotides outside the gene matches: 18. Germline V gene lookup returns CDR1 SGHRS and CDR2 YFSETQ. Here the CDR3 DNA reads TGCGCCTCAAAACCCTCGGACGGACTAGCGGGGGAAACCTACGAGCAGTACTTC. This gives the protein CASKPSDGLAGETYEQYF. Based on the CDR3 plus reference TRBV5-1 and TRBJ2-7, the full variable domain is KAGVTQTPRYLIKTRGQQVTLSCSPISGHRSVSWYQQTPGQGLQFLFEYFSETQRNKGNFPGRFSGRQFSNSRSEMNVSTLELGDSALYLCASKPSDGLAGETYEQYFGPGTRLTVT.

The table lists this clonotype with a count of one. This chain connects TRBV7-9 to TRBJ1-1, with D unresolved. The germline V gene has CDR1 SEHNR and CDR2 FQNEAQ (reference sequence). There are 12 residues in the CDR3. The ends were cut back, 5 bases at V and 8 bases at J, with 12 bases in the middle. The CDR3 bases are TGTGCCAGCAGCGGAAGGGTATCCGAAGCTTTCTTT. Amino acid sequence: CASSGRVSEAFF.

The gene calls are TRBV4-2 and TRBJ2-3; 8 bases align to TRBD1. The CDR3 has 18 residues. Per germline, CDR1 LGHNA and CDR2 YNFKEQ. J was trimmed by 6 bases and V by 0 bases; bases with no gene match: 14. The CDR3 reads CASSQESGQVPSRDTQYF. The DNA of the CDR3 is TGTGCCAGCAGCCAAGAATCGGGACAGGTCCCAAGTAGGGATACGCAGTATTTT.

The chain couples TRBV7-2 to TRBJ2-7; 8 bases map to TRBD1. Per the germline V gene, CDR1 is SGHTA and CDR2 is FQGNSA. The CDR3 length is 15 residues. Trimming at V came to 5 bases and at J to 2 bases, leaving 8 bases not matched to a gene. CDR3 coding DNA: TGTGCCAGCAGCGCCCCGGGACAGGCCCCCTACGAGCAGTACTTC. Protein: CASSAPGQAPYEQYF.

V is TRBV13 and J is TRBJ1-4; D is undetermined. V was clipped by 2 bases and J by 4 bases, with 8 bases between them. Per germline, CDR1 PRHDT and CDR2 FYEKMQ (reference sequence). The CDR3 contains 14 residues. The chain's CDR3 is CASSLRGLNEKLFF. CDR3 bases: TGTGCCAGCAGCTTAAGAGGGCTTAATGAAAAACTGTTTTTT. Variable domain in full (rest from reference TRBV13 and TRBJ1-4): AAGVIQSPRHLIKEKRETATLKCYPIPRHDTVYWYQQGPGQDPQFLISFYEKMQSDKGSIPDRFSAQQFSDYHSELNMSSLELGDSALYFCASSLRGLNEKLFFGSGTQLSVL.

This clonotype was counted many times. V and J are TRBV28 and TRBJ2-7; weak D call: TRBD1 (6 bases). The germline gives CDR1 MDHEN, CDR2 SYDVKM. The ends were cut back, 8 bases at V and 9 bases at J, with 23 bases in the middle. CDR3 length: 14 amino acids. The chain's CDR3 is CASQKTGASLGQYF. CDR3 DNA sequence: TGTGCCAGCCAAAAGACAGGAGCGTCCTTAGGGCAGTACTTC. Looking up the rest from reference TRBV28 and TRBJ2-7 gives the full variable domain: DVKVTQSSRYLVKRTGEKVFLECVQDMDHENMFWYRQDPGLGLRLIYFSYDVKMKEKGDIPEGYSVSREKKERFSLILESASTNQTSMYLCASQKTGASLGQYFGPGTRLTVT.

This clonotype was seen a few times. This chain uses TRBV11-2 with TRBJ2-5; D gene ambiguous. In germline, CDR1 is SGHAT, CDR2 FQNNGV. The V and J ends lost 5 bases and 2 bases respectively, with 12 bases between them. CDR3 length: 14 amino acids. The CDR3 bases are TGTGCCAGCAGCGTGATCAGTGAGCAAGAGACCCAGTACTTC. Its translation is CASSVISEQETQYF.

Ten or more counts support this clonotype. In nucleotides, the CDR3 is TGTGCCAGCAGTCCGACAGTTCTACGGAATACGCAGTATTTT. It is translated as CASSPTVLRNTQYF. The chain recombines TRBV12-3 or TRBV12-4 with TRBJ2-3; D may be TRBD1 (5 bases). Between the trimmed V and J ends, which lost 5 bases and 7 bases, there was a span of 16 bases. There are 14 residues in the CDR3.

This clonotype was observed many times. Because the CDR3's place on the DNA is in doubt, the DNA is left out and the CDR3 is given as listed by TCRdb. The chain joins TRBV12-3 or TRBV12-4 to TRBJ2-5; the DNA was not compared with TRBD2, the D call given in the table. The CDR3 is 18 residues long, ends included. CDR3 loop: CASSPFLWTSGGAETQYF.

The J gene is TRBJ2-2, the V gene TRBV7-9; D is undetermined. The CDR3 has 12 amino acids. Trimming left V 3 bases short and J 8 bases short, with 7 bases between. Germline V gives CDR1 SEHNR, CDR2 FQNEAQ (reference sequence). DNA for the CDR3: TGTGCCAGCAGCTTGCGGCAAGGGGAGCTGTTTTTT. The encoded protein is CASSLRQGELFF.

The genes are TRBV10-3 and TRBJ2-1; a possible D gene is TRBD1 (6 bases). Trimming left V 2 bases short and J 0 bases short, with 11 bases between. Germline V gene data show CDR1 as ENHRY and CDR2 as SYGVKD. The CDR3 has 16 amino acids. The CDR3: CAISERQVSSYNEQFF. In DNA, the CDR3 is TGTGCCATCAGTGAGCGACAGGTCAGCTCCTACAATGAGCAGTTCTTC.

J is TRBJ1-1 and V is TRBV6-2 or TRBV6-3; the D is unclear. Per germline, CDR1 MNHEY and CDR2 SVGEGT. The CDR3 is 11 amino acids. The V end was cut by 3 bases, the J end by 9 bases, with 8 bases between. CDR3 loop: CASSYTRQAFF. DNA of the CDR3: TGTGCCAGCAGTTATACCAGGCAAGCTTTCTTT.

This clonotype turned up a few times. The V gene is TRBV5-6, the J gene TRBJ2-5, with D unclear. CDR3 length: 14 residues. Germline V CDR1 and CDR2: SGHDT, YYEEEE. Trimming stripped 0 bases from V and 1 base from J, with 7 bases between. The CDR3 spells CASSLVGSQETQYF. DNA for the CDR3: TGTGCCAGCAGCTTGGTAGGCAGCCAAGAGACCCAGTACTTC.

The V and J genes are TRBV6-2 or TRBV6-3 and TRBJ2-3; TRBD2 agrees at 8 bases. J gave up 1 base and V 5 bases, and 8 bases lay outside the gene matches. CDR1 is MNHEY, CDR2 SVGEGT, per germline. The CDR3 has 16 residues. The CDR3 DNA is TGTGCCAGCAGTCCCCCTGGGACTAGTCGCACAGATACGCAGTATTTT. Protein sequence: CASSPPGTSRTDTQYF.